This paragraph reports one T cell receptor (beta chain). This entry belongs to a study of T cell changes during pregnancy in multiple sclerosis. Method: immunoSEQ multiplex PCR; TCRdb's copy keeps in-frame clones and lacks some. The table lists over 25,000 clones, about 88% of them singletons. This clonotype was obtained from a female donor with multiple sclerosis, enrolled in a pregnancy study. This specimen was CD8+ T cells from peripheral blood mononuclear cells, taken before pregnancy.

In DNA form, the CDR3 reads TGTGCCAGCAGGAACCCGGGACAGGGGTTTCATAGCAATCAGCCCCAGCATTTT. Translating it yields CASRNPGQGFHSNQPQHF. V gene TRBV28 combines with J gene TRBJ1-5, with 10 nucleotides matching TRBD1. Trimming took 6 bases from V and 0 from J; bases not matched to a gene: 11. CDR3 length: 18 amino acids. The germline V gene has CDR1 MDHEN and CDR2 SYDVKM.